A single T cell receptor (beta chain) is shown here with its context. These data come from a study of monozygotic twins with inflammatory bowel disease. The CDR3 runs to 14 residues. The germline gives CDR1 SGHAT, CDR2 FQNNGV. TCRdb reprocessed the 5' RACE reads and reports one entry per CDR3 protein, with no DNA. In total, the table holds under 200,000 distinct CDR3 sequences. The J gene is TRBJ2-5, the V gene TRBV11-2; lacking DNA, the TRBD1 call made by TCRdb goes unchecked. This sequence was found in a human donor with ulcerative colitis or Crohn's disease, or a healthy co-twin of an affected twin (not recorded which). Sequencing used blood. Here the CDR3 reads CASSSGPGGETQYF.